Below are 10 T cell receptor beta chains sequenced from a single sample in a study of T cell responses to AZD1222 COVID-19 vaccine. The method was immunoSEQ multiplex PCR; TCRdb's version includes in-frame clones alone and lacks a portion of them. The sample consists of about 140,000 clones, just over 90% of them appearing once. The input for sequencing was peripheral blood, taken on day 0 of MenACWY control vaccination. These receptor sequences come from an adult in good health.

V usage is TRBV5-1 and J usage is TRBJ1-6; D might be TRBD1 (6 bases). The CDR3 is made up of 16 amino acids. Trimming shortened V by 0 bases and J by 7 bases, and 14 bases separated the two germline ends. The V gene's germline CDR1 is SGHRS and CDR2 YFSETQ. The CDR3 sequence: CASSLGAGTRNSPLHF. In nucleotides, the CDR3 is TGCGCCAGCAGCTTGGGTGCCGGGACAAGGAATTCACCCCTCCACTTT. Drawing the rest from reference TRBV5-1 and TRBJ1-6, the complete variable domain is KAGVTQTPRYLIKTRGQQVTLSCSPISGHRSVSWYQQTPGQGLQFLFEYFSETQRNKGNFPGRFSGRQFSNSRSEMNVSTLELGDSALYLCASSLGAGTRNSPLHFGNGTRLTVT.

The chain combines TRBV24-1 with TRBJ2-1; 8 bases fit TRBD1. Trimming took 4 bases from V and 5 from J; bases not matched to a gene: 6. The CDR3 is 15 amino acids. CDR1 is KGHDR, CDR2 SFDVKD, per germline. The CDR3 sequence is CATSDSLTGDNEQFF. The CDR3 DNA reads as TGTGCCACCAGTGACTCCCTGACAGGGGACAATGAGCAGTTCTTC.

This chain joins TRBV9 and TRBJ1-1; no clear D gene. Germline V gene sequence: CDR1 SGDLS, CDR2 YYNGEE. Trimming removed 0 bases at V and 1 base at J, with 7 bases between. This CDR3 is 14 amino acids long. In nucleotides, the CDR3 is TGTGCCAGCAGCGTAGGCTTCGGGAACACTGAAGCTTTCTTT. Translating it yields CASSVGFGNTEAFF.

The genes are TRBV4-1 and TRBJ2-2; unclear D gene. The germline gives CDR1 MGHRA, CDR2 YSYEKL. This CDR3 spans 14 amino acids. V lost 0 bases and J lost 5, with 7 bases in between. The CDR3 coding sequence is TGCGCCAGCAGCCAAGATCCGGAGACCGGGGAGCTGTTTTTT. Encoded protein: CASSQDPETGELFF.

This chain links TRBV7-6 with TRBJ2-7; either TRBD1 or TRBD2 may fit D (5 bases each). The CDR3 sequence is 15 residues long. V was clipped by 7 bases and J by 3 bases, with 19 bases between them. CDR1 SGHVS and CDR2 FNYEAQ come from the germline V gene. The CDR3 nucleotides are TGTGCCAGCACCGCGTCCACAGGAGGATTCTACGAGCAGTACTTC. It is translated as CASTASTGGFYEQYF.

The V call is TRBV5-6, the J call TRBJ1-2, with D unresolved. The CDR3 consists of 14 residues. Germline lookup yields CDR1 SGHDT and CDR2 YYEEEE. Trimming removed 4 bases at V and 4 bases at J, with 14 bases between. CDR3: CASSLTQTIYGYTF. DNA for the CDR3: TGTGCCAGCAGCCTGACGCAGACGATCTATGGCTACACCTTC.

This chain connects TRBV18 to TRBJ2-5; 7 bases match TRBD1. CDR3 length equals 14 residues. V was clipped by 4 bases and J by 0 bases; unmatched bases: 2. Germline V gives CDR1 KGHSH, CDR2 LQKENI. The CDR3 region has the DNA TGTGCCAGCTCACTGGGACAGAACCAAGAGACCCAGTACTTC. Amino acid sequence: CASSLGQNQETQYF.

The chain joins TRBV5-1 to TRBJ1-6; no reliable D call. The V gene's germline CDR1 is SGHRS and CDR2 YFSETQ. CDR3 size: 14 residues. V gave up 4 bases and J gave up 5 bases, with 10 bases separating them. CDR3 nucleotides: TGCGCCAGCAGCCTAAACAAGGATAATTCACCCCTCCACTTT. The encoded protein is CASSLNKDNSPLHF.

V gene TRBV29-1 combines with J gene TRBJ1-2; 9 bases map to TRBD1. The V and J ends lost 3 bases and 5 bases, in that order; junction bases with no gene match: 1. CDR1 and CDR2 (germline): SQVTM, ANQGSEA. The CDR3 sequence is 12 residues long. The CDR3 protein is CSVDGQGYGYTF. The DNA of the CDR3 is TGCAGCGTTGATGGACAGGGGTATGGCTACACCTTC. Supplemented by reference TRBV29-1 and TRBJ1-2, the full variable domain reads SAVISQKPSRDICQRGTSLTIQCQVDSQVTMMFWYRQQPGQSLTLIATANQGSEATYESGFVIDKFPISRPNLTFSTLTVSNMSPEDSSIYLCSVDGQGYGYTFGSGTRLTVV.

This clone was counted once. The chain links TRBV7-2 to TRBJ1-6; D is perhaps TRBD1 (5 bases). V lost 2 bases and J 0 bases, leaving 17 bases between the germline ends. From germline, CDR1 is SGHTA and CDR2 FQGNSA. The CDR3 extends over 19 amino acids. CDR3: CASSLIGFQGSSYNSPLHF. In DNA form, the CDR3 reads TGTGCCAGCAGCTTAATTGGTTTTCAGGGAAGCTCCTATAATTCACCCCTCCACTTT.